A selection of T cell receptor beta chains follows, all from one sample in a study of technical replicates of blood from several donors. TCRdb's copy holds only in-frame clones and misses some; the assay was immunoSEQ multiplex PCR. Among tens of thousands of clones, 85% to 95% were seen once, and the ten largest hold about 0.4%. Specimen: T cells isolated from PBMCs. Receptors originate from a human donor in good health. The CDR3 runs from the conserved cysteine through the conserved F or W. Fields, in order: D gene, J gene, clone size, V gene, CDR3 DNA, CDR3 protein. D genes are given only for firm matches. Expanded clones get a size class; other rows say once, few or many, or leave the size out.

d_call: NA; j_call: TRBJ2-1; clone_size: NA; v_call: TRBV23-1; cdr3_nt: TGCGCCAGCAGTATATACAGGGGAGGTCGGTTCTTC; cdr3_aa: CASSIYRGGRFF
d_call: NA; j_call: TRBJ2-2; clone_size: NA; v_call: TRBV21-1; cdr3_nt: TGTGCCAGCAGCAACTACCCCTCGCTTTCAGGGGGCGAATTTTCCGGGGAGCTGTTTTTT; cdr3_aa: CASSNYPSLSGGEFSGELFF
d_call: NA; j_call: TRBJ2-1; clone_size: NA; v_call: TRBV15; cdr3_nt: TGTGCCACCAGCAGAGATGGAGGCGCTTCTTACAATGAGCAGTTCTTC; cdr3_aa: CATSRDGGASYNEQFF
d_call: NA; j_call: TRBJ1-3; clone_size: NA; v_call: TRBV6-1; cdr3_nt: TGTGCCAGCTCGGACTTTGGAAACACCATATATTTT; cdr3_aa: CASSDFGNTIYF
d_call: NA; j_call: TRBJ2-7; clone_size: NA; v_call: TRBV9; cdr3_nt: TGTGCCAGCAGCGTAGGAGGCAGCCAATACGAGCAGTACTTC; cdr3_aa: CASSVGGSQYEQYF
d_call: TRBD1; j_call: TRBJ1-2; clone_size: once; v_call: TRBV7-8; cdr3_nt: TGTGCCAGCAGCTTTGGACAGGAGAGCGTTGGCTACACCTTC; cdr3_aa: CASSFGQESVGYTF
d_call: TRBD1; j_call: TRBJ1-1; clone_size: NA; v_call: TRBV5-4; cdr3_nt: TGTGCCAGCAGCTATACAGGGGAGAACACTGAAGCTTTCTTT; cdr3_aa: CASSYTGENTEAFF
d_call: NA; j_call: TRBJ1-1; clone_size: NA; v_call: TRBV30; cdr3_nt: TGTGCCAGACGAAGGACAGTCCACATGAACACTGAAGCTTTCTTT; cdr3_aa: CARRRTVHMNTEAFF
d_call: TRBD2; j_call: TRBJ2-1; clone_size: NA; v_call: TRBV5-1; cdr3_nt: TGCGCCAGCAGCTTGGACTCCAGCGGGAGATACAATGAGCAGTTCTTC; cdr3_aa: CASSLDSSGRYNEQFF
d_call: NA; j_call: TRBJ1-4; clone_size: NA; v_call: TRBV27; cdr3_nt: TGTGCCAGCAGTCAATACCCCGGGGAAGGAAAACTGTTTTTT; cdr3_aa: CASSQYPGEGKLFF
d_call: NA; j_call: TRBJ1-1; clone_size: NA; v_call: TRBV6-5; cdr3_nt: TGTGCCAGCAGTTACTCTCCTACAGGGGAAGCTTTCTTT; cdr3_aa: CASSYSPTGEAFF
d_call: NA; j_call: TRBJ1-5; clone_size: NA; v_call: TRBV2; cdr3_nt: TGTGCCAGCATAGGGGGTAACAATCAGCCCCAGCATTTT; cdr3_aa: CASIGGNNQPQHF
d_call: TRBD1; j_call: TRBJ1-2; clone_size: few; v_call: TRBV7-2; cdr3_nt: TGTGCCAGCAGCATCGGACAGGGCTATGGCTACACCTTC; cdr3_aa: CASSIGQGYGYTF
d_call: NA; j_call: TRBJ2-7; clone_size: NA; v_call: TRBV29-1; cdr3_nt: TGCAGCGTTGAAATTGGTGGGGGACACCCCTACGAGCAGTACTTC; cdr3_aa: CSVEIGGGHPYEQYF
d_call: TRBD2; j_call: TRBJ2-7; clone_size: NA; v_call: TRBV28; cdr3_nt: TGTGCCAGCAGTCTAGCGGGAGGGCCCGGTGAGCAGTACTTC; cdr3_aa: CASSLAGGPGEQYF
d_call: TRBD1; j_call: TRBJ2-7; clone_size: few; v_call: TRBV6-5; cdr3_nt: TGTGCCAGCAGCAACAGGGGCTCCTACGAGCAGTACTTC; cdr3_aa: CASSNRGSYEQYF
d_call: NA; j_call: TRBJ1-3; clone_size: NA; v_call: TRBV7-2; cdr3_nt: TGTGCCAGCAGCTTCACAGCTTTTCAATCTGGAAACACCATATATTTT; cdr3_aa: CASSFTAFQSGNTIYF
d_call: TRBD1; j_call: TRBJ2-1; clone_size: once; v_call: TRBV27; cdr3_nt: TGTGCCAGCAGTTTAGGGGGACAGAACAATGAGCAGTTCTTC; cdr3_aa: CASSLGGQNNEQFF
d_call: NA; j_call: TRBJ1-1; clone_size: once; v_call: TRBV29-1; cdr3_nt: TGCAGCGCCAGCGGATTAGCTTTCTTT; cdr3_aa: CSASGLAFF
d_call: NA; j_call: TRBJ2-5; clone_size: NA; v_call: TRBV5-1; cdr3_nt: TGCGCCAGCAGCTTGAACGGGGGTTCAGAGACCCAGTACTTC; cdr3_aa: CASSLNGGSETQYF
d_call: NA; j_call: TRBJ1-2; clone_size: NA; v_call: TRBV6-4; cdr3_nt: TGTGCCAGCAGTGACTCGATGCAGGGGAGCGGCTACACCTTC; cdr3_aa: CASSDSMQGSGYTF
d_call: NA; j_call: TRBJ2-1; clone_size: NA; v_call: TRBV15; cdr3_nt: TGTGCCACCAGCACCAAAGTGGGCGGGGAGCAGTTCTTC; cdr3_aa: CATSTKVGGEQFF
d_call: TRBD2; j_call: TRBJ2-7; clone_size: NA; v_call: TRBV28; cdr3_nt: TGTGCCAGCTCAGAGACGACCTTGGGACTAGCGGGAGATAGGGGGCAGTACTTC; cdr3_aa: CASSETTLGLAGDRGQYF
d_call: TRBD1; j_call: TRBJ2-3; clone_size: NA; v_call: TRBV9; cdr3_nt: TGTGCCAGCAGCGTCCGGGACAGGGGCACAGATACGCAGTATTTT; cdr3_aa: CASSVRDRGTDTQYF
d_call: NA; j_call: TRBJ1-1; clone_size: NA; v_call: TRBV19; cdr3_nt: TGTGCCAGTAGTGGACAATTCAGGGTTAACACTGAAGCTTTCTTT; cdr3_aa: CASSGQFRVNTEAFF
d_call: TRBD1; j_call: TRBJ2-3; clone_size: NA; v_call: TRBV11-3; cdr3_nt: TGTGCCAGCAGCTTAGAGAGGCAGGGGGCAGATACGCAGTATTTT; cdr3_aa: CASSLERQGADTQYF
d_call: TRBD2; j_call: TRBJ2-5; clone_size: NA; v_call: TRBV6-4; cdr3_nt: TGTGCCAGCAGTCGGACTAGCGGGTACCAAGAGACCCAGTACTTC; cdr3_aa: CASSRTSGYQETQYF
d_call: NA; j_call: TRBJ2-3; clone_size: NA; v_call: TRBV19; cdr3_nt: TGTGCCAGTAGTGTACAGGGAGATACGCAGTATTTT; cdr3_aa: CASSVQGDTQYF
d_call: NA; j_call: TRBJ2-7; clone_size: NA; v_call: TRBV7-9; cdr3_nt: TGTGCCAGCAGCTCATACTGGGAGACCTACGAGCAGTACTTC; cdr3_aa: CASSSYWETYEQYF
d_call: TRBD2; j_call: TRBJ2-3; clone_size: NA; v_call: TRBV2; cdr3_nt: TGTGCCAGCATTTGGACTAGCGGAACAGATACGCAGTATTTT; cdr3_aa: CASIWTSGTDTQYF
d_call: NA; j_call: TRBJ2-7; clone_size: NA; v_call: TRBV28; cdr3_nt: TGTGCCAGCAGTTTACCCCAGGGCTACGAGCAGTACTTC; cdr3_aa: CASSLPQGYEQYF
d_call: TRBD1; j_call: TRBJ1-1; clone_size: NA; v_call: TRBV9; cdr3_nt: TGTGCCAGCAGCGTAGGAACAGGGGGAACTGAAGCTTTCTTT; cdr3_aa: CASSVGTGGTEAFF
d_call: TRBD2; j_call: TRBJ2-2; clone_size: NA; v_call: TRBV5-3; cdr3_nt: TGTGCCAGAAGCGTCCGACTAGCGCTGAACACCGGGGAGCTGTTTTTT; cdr3_aa: CARSVRLALNTGELFF
d_call: NA; j_call: TRBJ1-2; clone_size: NA; v_call: TRBV7-2; cdr3_nt: TGTGCCAGCAGCTCCAGGAGGGCGTCTATGGGCTACACCTTC; cdr3_aa: CASSSRRASMGYTF
d_call: TRBD1; j_call: TRBJ2-7; clone_size: NA; v_call: TRBV4-3; cdr3_nt: TGCGCCAGCAGCCGGCGACGGGACAGCCCCTACGAGCAGTACTTC; cdr3_aa: CASSRRRDSPYEQYF
d_call: NA; j_call: TRBJ1-1; clone_size: NA; v_call: TRBV6-1; cdr3_nt: TGTGCCAGCAGTGTCGGGGGAAACACTGAAGCTTTCTTT; cdr3_aa: CASSVGGNTEAFF
d_call: TRBD2; j_call: TRBJ2-7; clone_size: NA; v_call: TRBV6-1; cdr3_nt: TGTGCCAGCAACGTTCAAGCGGGAGGGCTTGAGCAGTACTTC; cdr3_aa: CASNVQAGGLEQYF
d_call: NA; j_call: TRBJ2-7; clone_size: NA; v_call: TRBV9; cdr3_nt: TGTGCCAGCAGCGTAGACGGCTACGAGCAGTACTTC; cdr3_aa: CASSVDGYEQYF
d_call: NA; j_call: TRBJ2-7; clone_size: NA; v_call: TRBV27; cdr3_nt: TGTGCCAGCAGTTTTGGGGGGGGGCCCTACGAGCAGTACTTC; cdr3_aa: CASSFGGGPYEQYF
d_call: TRBD1; j_call: TRBJ1-5; clone_size: NA; v_call: TRBV2; cdr3_nt: TGTGCCAGCAGTTCCGGGACAGGCTCCCCCAATCAGCCCCAGCATTTT; cdr3_aa: CASSSGTGSPNQPQHF
d_call: TRBD1; j_call: TRBJ2-7; clone_size: NA; v_call: TRBV7-8; cdr3_nt: TGTGCCAGCAGTTCCACAGGGGTCGAGCAGTACTTC; cdr3_aa: CASSSTGVEQYF
d_call: TRBD2; j_call: TRBJ2-7; clone_size: NA; v_call: TRBV11-2; cdr3_nt: TGTGCCAGCAGACTAGCGGGAGTCCCGTCCTACGAGCAGTACTTC; cdr3_aa: CASRLAGVPSYEQYF
d_call: NA; j_call: TRBJ1-5; clone_size: NA; v_call: TRBV6-5; cdr3_nt: TGTGCCAGCAGTCCTGACAGGATCAATCAGCCCCAGCATTTT; cdr3_aa: CASSPDRINQPQHF